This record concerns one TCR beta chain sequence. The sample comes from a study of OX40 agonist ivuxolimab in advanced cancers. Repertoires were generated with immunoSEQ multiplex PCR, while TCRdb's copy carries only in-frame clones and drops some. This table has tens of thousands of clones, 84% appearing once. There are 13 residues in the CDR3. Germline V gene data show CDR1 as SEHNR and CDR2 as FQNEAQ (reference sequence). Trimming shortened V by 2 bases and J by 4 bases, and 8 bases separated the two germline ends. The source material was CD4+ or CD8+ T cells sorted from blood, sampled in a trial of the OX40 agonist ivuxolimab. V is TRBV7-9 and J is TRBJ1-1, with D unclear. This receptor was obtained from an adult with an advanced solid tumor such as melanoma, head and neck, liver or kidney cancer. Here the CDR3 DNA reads TGTGCCAGCAGCTTAATGGGTTCCACTGAAGCTTTCTTT. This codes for CASSLMGSTEAFF.